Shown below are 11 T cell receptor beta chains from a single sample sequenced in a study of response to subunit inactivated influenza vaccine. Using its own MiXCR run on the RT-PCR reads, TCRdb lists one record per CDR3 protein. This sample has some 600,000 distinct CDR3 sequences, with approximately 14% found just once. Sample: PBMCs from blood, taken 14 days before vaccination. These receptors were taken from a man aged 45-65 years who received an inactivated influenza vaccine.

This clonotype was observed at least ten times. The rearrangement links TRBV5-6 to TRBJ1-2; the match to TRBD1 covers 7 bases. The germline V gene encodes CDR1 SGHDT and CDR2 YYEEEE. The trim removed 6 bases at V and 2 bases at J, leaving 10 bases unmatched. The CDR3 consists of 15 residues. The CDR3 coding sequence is TGTGCCAGCACCGAAATCGACAGGGCCAACTATGGCTACACCTTC. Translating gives CASTEIDRANYGYTF. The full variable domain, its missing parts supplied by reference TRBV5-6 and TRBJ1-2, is DAGVTQSPTHLIKTRGQQVTLRCSPKSGHDTVSWYQQALGQGPQFIFQYYEEEERQRGNFPDRFSGHQFPNYSSELNVNALLLGDSALYLCASTEIDRANYGYTFGSGTRLTVV.

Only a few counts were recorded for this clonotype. The CDR3 DNA is TGCGCCAGCAGCCAAGATCCCAGACCTAACTATGGCTACACCTTC. Amino acids: CASSQDPRPNYGYTF. The chain is built from TRBV4-3 and TRBJ1-2; D is unclear. The CDR3 has 15 amino acids. Germline-derived CDR1 and CDR2 are LGHNA and YSLEER. Trimming left V 0 bases short and J 0 bases short, with 8 bases between.

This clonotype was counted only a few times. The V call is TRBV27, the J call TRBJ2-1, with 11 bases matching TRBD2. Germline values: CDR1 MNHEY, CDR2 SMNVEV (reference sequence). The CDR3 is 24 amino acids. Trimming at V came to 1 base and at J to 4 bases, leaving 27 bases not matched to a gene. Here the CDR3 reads CASSLLLGGITRGQGTSGYNEQFF. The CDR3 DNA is TGTGCCAGCAGTTTATTGTTGGGGGGAATTACCAGGGGGCAAGGGACTAGCGGATACAATGAGCAGTTCTTC.

CDR3 DNA sequence: TGTGCCAGCAGTCAGACCGCTTTCCCCAGCGGGAGGGCCCTCGAAGACAATGAGCAGTTCTTC. This sequence encodes CASSQTAFPSGRALEDNEQFF. The chain has TRBV27 and TRBJ2-1, with 10 bases lining up with TRBD2. This CDR3 contains 21 residues. CDR1 MNHEY and CDR2 SMNVEV come from the germline V gene (reference sequence). The V gene end was trimmed by 5 bases and the J gene end by 5 bases; junction bases not matched to a gene: 24.

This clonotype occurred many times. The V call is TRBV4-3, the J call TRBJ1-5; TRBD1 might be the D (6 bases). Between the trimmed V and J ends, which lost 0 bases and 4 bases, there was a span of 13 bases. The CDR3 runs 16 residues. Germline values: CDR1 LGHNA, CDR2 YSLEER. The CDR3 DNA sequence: TGCGCCAGCAGCCAAGATTCGGGGCAGGGGAATCAGCCCCAGCATTTT. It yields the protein CASSQDSGQGNQPQHF.

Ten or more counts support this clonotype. The CDR3 coding sequence is TGTGCCACCAGTGATTTCAGTGGACAGCCCCAGCATTTT. Amino acids: CATSDFSGQPQHF. V usage is TRBV24-1 and J usage is TRBJ1-5; D uncertain. The germline V gene has CDR1 KGHDR and CDR2 SFDVKD. This CDR3 is 13 amino acids long. The V end was cut by 1 base, the J end by 7 bases, with 7 bases between.

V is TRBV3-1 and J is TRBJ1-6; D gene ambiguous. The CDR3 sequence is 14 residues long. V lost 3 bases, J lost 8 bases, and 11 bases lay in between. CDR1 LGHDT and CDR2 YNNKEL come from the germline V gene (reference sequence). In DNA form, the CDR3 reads TGTGCCAGCAGCCAGGGGAGTACGGATTCACCCCTCCACTTT. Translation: CASSQGSTDSPLHF. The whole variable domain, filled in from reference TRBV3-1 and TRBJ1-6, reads DTAVSQTPKYLVTQMGNDKSIKCEQNLGHDTMYWYKQDSKKFLKIMFSYNNKELIINETVPNRFSPKSPDKAHLNLHINSLELGDSAVYFCASSQGSTDSPLHFGNGTRLTVT.

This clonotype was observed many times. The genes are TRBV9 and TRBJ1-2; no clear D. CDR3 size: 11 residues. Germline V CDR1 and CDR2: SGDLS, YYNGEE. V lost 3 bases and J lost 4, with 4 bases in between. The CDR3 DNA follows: TGTGCCAGCAGCGCTGCCTATGGCTACACCTTC. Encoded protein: CASSAAYGYTF.

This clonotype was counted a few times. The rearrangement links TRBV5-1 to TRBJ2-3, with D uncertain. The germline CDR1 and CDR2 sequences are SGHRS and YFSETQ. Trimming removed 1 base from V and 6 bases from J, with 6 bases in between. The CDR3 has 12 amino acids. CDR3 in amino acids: CASSLMWDTQYF. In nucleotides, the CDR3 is TGCGCCAGCAGCTTGATGTGGGATACGCAGTATTTT.

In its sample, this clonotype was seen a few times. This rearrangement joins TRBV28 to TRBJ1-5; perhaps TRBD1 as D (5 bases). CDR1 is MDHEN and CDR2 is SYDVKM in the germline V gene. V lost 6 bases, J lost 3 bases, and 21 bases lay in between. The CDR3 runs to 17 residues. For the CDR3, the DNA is TGTGCCAGCAGCCCCTGGGGGTTTGGGGAAAACAATCAGCCCCAGCATTTT. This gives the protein CASSPWGFGENNQPQHF.

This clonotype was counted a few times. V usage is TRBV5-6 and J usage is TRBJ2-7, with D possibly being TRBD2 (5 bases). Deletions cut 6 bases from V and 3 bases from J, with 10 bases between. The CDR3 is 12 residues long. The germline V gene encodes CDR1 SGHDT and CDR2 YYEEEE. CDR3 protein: CASKIEGYEQYF. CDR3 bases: TGTGCCAGCAAAATTGAGGGCTACGAGCAGTACTTC.